These 23 T cell receptor beta chains were sequenced from one sample in a study of T-cell reconstitution after alpha-beta-depleted transplantation in children listed by TCRdb under 2016. What this sample's treatment or condition label stands for: allogeneic hematopoietic cell transplantation with graft depleted of TCRalphabeta T cells and CD19 B cells. The library was prepared using PCR. Sequencing relied on an Illumina HiSeq 2500. To normalize quantification of the TCRbeta repertoire, the TCR libraries were built with molecular barcoding that relied on unique molecular identifiers. In TCRdb, the public reads were trimmed at Q25 with fastp and aligned with MiXCR, with productive beta chains retained. Each CDR3 protein gets just one entry, which takes the most common genes and DNA from the rows behind it. The sample records around 270,000 distinct CDR3 sequences, around 10% of which are singletons. The top ten clonotypes cover over 6% of the sample.

The sample was PBMCs, taken before TCRalphabeta/CD19-depleted stem cell transplant. The origin of the receptors is a boy under two years old with acute myeloid leukemia, due to receive a stem cell transplant.

The CDR3 spells CASSNGQFLSGANVLTF. The CDR3 DNA reads TGTGCCAGCAGTAACGGACAGTTCCTCTCTGGGGCCAACGTCCTGACTTTC. The genes are TRBV12-3 or TRBV12-4 and TRBJ2-6, with D tentatively TRBD1 (6 bases). With 5 bases removed from V and 0 bases from J, the gap between germline ends came to 14 bases. There are 17 residues in the CDR3.

The chain couples TRBV25-1 to TRBJ2-1; 7 positions match TRBD1. After removal of 7 bases from V and 6 bases from J, the junction contained 6 bases not matched to a gene. The length of the CDR3 is 13 residues. CDR1 is MGHDK and CDR2 is SYGVNS in the germline V gene. The CDR3 sequence: CASKVAGGNEQFF. The CDR3 nucleotides are TGTGCCAGCAAGGTGGCAGGGGGCAATGAGCAGTTCTTC.

Many counts were recorded for this clonotype. This chain links TRBV7-3 with TRBJ2-1; 11 nucleotides match TRBD2. With 4 bases clipped from V and 5 bases from J, the junction kept 7 bases outside the gene matches. Germline V CDR1 and CDR2: SGHTA, FQGTGA. The CDR3 is made up of 16 amino acids. The CDR3 reads CASSSIPGLADNEQFF. The CDR3 nucleotides are TGTGCCAGCAGCTCAATTCCGGGACTAGCGGACAATGAGCAGTTCTTC.

The J gene is TRBJ2-1, the V gene TRBV20-1; 7 bases are a match to TRBD2. The V and J ends lost 6 bases and 3 bases, in that order; junction bases with no gene match: 8. The CDR3 contains 14 residues. In germline, CDR1 is DFQATT, CDR2 SNEGSKA (reference sequence). Here the CDR3 reads CSATEAGSYNEQFF. DNA of the CDR3: TGCAGTGCAACCGAAGCGGGAAGCTACAATGAGCAGTTCTTC.

In its sample, this clonotype was seen many times. CDR3 residues: CASSLVGSGNTIYF. The CDR3 nucleotides are TGTGCCAGCAGTCTCGTCGGCTCTGGAAACACCATATATTTT. The chain has TRBV28 and TRBJ1-3; no clear D gene. Trimming pared 5 bases from V and 0 bases from J, leaving 8 bases between. Germline lookup yields CDR1 MDHEN and CDR2 SYDVKM. CDR3 size: 14 residues. Looking up the rest from reference TRBV28 and TRBJ1-3 gives the full variable domain: DVKVTQSSRYLVKRTGEKVFLECVQDMDHENMFWYRQDPGLGLRLIYFSYDVKMKEKGDIPEGYSVSREKKERFSLILESASTNQTSMYLCASSLVGSGNTIYFGEGSWLTVV.

This clonotype was observed at least ten times. The gene calls are TRBV5-6 and TRBJ2-3, with D possibly being TRBD1 (5 bases). Germline V lookup: CDR1 SGHDT, CDR2 YYEEEE. The CDR3 totals 16 residues. Trimming left V 4 bases short and J 1 base short, with 16 bases between. The CDR3 region is CASSGLVWGGTDTQYF. CDR3 in DNA: TGTGCCAGCAGCGGCCTTGTGTGGGGCGGCACAGATACGCAGTATTTT.

In this sample, this clonotype turned up many times. The chain carries TRBV19 and TRBJ2-2; TRBD2 matches at 8 bases. Losses at the gene ends were 1 base for V and 1 base for J; bases not matched to a gene: 2. Germline lookup yields CDR1 LNHDA and CDR2 SQIVND (reference sequence). The CDR3 totals 16 residues. The CDR3 sequence: CASSIALAGNTGELFF. CDR3 coding DNA: TGTGCCAGTAGTATAGCTCTAGCGGGGAACACCGGGGAGCTGTTTTTT.

This clonotype has a count of ten or more. The genes are TRBV6-2 or TRBV6-3 and TRBJ2-1; D uncertain. CDR1 and CDR2 (germline): MNHEY, SVGEGT. This CDR3 is 12 amino acids long. Deletions cut 2 bases from V and 11 bases from J, with 10 bases between. The CDR3 region is CASSYGSAKQFF. In nucleotides, the CDR3 is TGTGCCAGCAGTTACGGATCAGCAAAGCAGTTCTTC.

This clonotype was seen repeatedly, ten times or more. The chain couples TRBV20-1 to TRBJ2-2; D is unclear. Trimming removed 3 bases from V and 1 base from J, with 12 bases in between. In germline, CDR1 is DFQATT, CDR2 SNEGSKA (reference sequence). This CDR3 comprises 15 residues. This chain's CDR3 is CSASNPSGNTGELFF. CDR3 DNA sequence: TGCAGTGCTAGCAACCCCAGTGGGAACACCGGGGAGCTGTTTTTT.

The sample holds a few counts of this clonotype. The chain is built from TRBV6-5 and TRBJ1-3; TRBD1 matches 7 bases. This CDR3 spans 16 amino acids. The V and J ends lost 4 bases and 0 bases, in that order; junction bases with no gene match: 6. The germline CDR1 and CDR2 sequences are MNHEY and SVGAGI. As DNA, the CDR3 is TGTGCCAGCAGTTCAAGACAGGGCTTCTCTGGAAACACCATATATTTT. Translated: CASSSRQGFSGNTIYF.

The chain joins TRBV29-1 to TRBJ2-7; 7 nucleotides align to TRBD1. This CDR3 has 14 amino acids. CDR1 SQVTM and CDR2 ANQGSEA come from the germline V gene. After removal of 2 bases from V and 5 bases from J, the junction contained 9 bases not matched to a gene. CDR3 in DNA: TGCAGCGTTGAAAAGGCACAGGGGCCGGACGAGCAGTACTTC. Translating gives CSVEKAQGPDEQYF.

This clonotype came up many times. The chain employs TRBV4-3 and TRBJ2-7; 8 bases match TRBD1. The CDR3 sequence is 17 residues long. V was pared by 4 bases and J by 5 bases, with 16 bases of the junction left unmatched. CDR1 is LGHNA, CDR2 YSLEER, per germline. The CDR3 reads CASSPLTLGQGGDEQYF. The CDR3 DNA follows: TGCGCCAGCAGCCCACTTACTTTAGGACAGGGAGGCGACGAGCAGTACTTC.

This clonotype was seen more than once but under ten times. This chain uses TRBV30 with TRBJ1-3; 8 bases are shared with TRBD1. The V gene's germline CDR1 is GTSNPN and CDR2 SVGIG (reference sequence). Trimming cost V 0 bases and J 2 bases; bases outside gene matches: 3. The CDR3 sequence is 15 residues long. The CDR3 loop is CAWSVRRGPGNTIYF. The DNA for the CDR3 is TGTGCCTGGAGTGTACGCAGGGGGCCTGGAAACACCATATATTTT. The variable domain in full, completed from reference TRBV30 and TRBJ1-3, reads SQTIHQWPATLVQPVGSPLSLECTVEGTSNPNLYWYRQAAGRGLQLLFYSVGIGQISSEVPQNLSASRPQDRQFILSSKKLLLSDSGFYLCAWSVRRGPGNTIYFGEGSWLTVV.

This clonotype was picked up a small number of times. This rearrangement joins TRBV12-3 or TRBV12-4 to TRBJ1-2; D gene ambiguous. The V gene lost 0 bases and the J gene lost 10 bases, with 9 bases spanning the gap. This CDR3 spans 12 amino acids. The CDR3, as DNA: TGTGCCAGCAGTTTAGCCCGACCTGACTACACCTTC. It is translated as CASSLARPDYTF.

This clonotype was observed at least ten times. V is TRBV5-5 and J is TRBJ1-1, with D unresolved. The CDR3 contains 16 residues. Germline values: CDR1 SGHKS, CDR2 YYEKEE (reference sequence). Trimming removed 2 bases at V and 1 base at J, with 15 bases between. CDR3 nucleotides: TGTGCCAGCAGCTTTTATCGCCAAAACCCGAACACTGAAGCTTTCTTT. Protein sequence: CASSFYRQNPNTEAFF.

In this sample, this clonotype turned up many times. V is TRBV27 and J is TRBJ2-5, with 10 positions matching TRBD1. This CDR3 has 18 amino acids. J gave up 4 bases and V 0 bases, and 11 bases lay outside the gene matches. Germline loops: CDR1 MNHEY, CDR2 SMNVEV (reference sequence). As DNA, the CDR3 is TGTGCCAGCAGTTTATCGAGGGGGGACAGGGGAGGCGGAGAGACCCAGTACTTC. It yields the protein CASSLSRGDRGGGETQYF.

V and J are TRBV24-1 and TRBJ2-7; no definite D call. V was clipped by 1 base and J by 7 bases, with 4 bases between them. The CDR3 loop spans 11 amino acids. Germline V CDR1 and CDR2: KGHDR, SFDVKD. The CDR3: CATSDFGEQYF. The CDR3 DNA follows: TGTGCCACCAGTGATTTTGGAGAGCAGTACTTC.

This clonotype was counted at least ten times. The rearrangement joins TRBV28 to TRBJ2-1; no clear D gene. The ends were cut back, 7 bases at V and 4 bases at J, with 20 bases in the middle. The germline CDR1 and CDR2 sequences are MDHEN and SYDVKM. This CDR3 contains 16 residues. CDR3 bases: TGTGCCAGCAATTATAAAATGCTGGGGTTTTACAATGAGCAGTTCTTC. Translation gives CASNYKMLGFYNEQFF.

The J gene is TRBJ2-4, the V gene TRBV7-1; 11 bases agree with TRBD2. Being an ORF, TRBV7-1 has a function that is uncertain. V shed 3 bases, J shed 7 bases, and the junction held 8 bases outside the gene matches. CDR3 length: 16 amino acids. The CDR3 sequence: CASSSPTSGEENIQYF. The DNA for the CDR3 is TGTGCCAGCAGCTCCCCGACTAGCGGGGAGGAGAACATTCAGTACTTC.

This clonotype was seen many times. The chain uses TRBV28 and TRBJ1-6, with a tentative D call TRBD1 (5 bases). The germline V and J ends were trimmed by 1 base and 6 bases, with 13 bases remaining between them. Germline assignment: CDR1 MDHEN and CDR2 SYDVKM. This CDR3 is 16 amino acids long. The DNA of the CDR3 is TGTGCCAGCAGTTTATCGGACAACCGAATTAATTCACCCCTCCACTTT. Protein sequence: CASSLSDNRINSPLHF.

This clonotype was observed many times. The genes are TRBV20-1 and TRBJ1-1; 11 bases align to TRBD1. Germline assignment: CDR1 DFQATT and CDR2 SNEGSKA (reference sequence). Trimming cost V 3 bases and J 3 bases; bases outside gene matches: 9. The CDR3 has 16 amino acids. DNA for the CDR3: TGCAGTGCTAGCCCCTCTTGGACAGGGGGCTACACTGAAGCTTTCTTT. Translated: CSASPSWTGGYTEAFF.

Worth noting for this clonotype: Being one base from a much bigger clone, this may be a read error. The chain is built from TRBV19 and TRBJ2-6; no firm D call. V was cut by 3 bases and J by 3 bases, with 9 bases left in between. CDR1 is LNHDA, CDR2 SQIVND, per germline (reference sequence). The CDR3 has 15 residues. The DNA of the CDR3 is TGTGCCAGTAGTATGGTCCCCTGTGGGGCCAACGTCCTGACTTTC. It is translated as CASSMVPCGANVLTF.

This clonotype was seen a few times. The chain couples TRBV4-3 to TRBJ2-3, with a possible D match to TRBD2 (5 bases). V was cut by 0 bases and J by 1 base, with 11 bases left in between. CDR3 length: 16 amino acids. CDR1 is LGHNA and CDR2 is YSLEER in the germline V gene. CDR3 protein: CASSQDNRGRTDTQYF. In DNA form, the CDR3 reads TGCGCCAGCAGCCAAGATAATAGAGGGCGCACAGATACGCAGTATTTT.